The 6 T cell receptor beta chains below come from one sample, sequenced in a study of blood T cells in healthy people across ages. Combining a sample-barcoded 5' primer with a J-beta primer mix, a second PCR ran for about 6 to 12 cycles. Using its own MiXCR run on the 5' RACE reads, TCRdb lists one record per CDR3 protein. The data show approximately 1,100,000 distinct CDR3 sequences, 35% to 55% seen once. The sample consisted of blood. The receptors shown here come from a woman aged 60-70 years in good health.

This clonotype turned up a few times. V gene TRBV6-6 combines with J gene TRBJ1-6, with D possibly matching TRBD1 (6 bases). Germline-derived CDR1 and CDR2 are MNHNY and SVGAGI (reference sequence). Trimming cost V 2 bases and J 5 bases, with 7 bases left between them. The CDR3 totals 14 residues. The CDR3 spells CASSYRGDNSPLHF. CDR3 DNA: TGTGCCAGCAGTTACAGGGGGGATAATTCACCCCTCCACTTT.

This clonotype was counted ten times or more. The chain couples TRBV7-2 to TRBJ2-3; 8 bases align to TRBD2. The CDR3 length is 17 residues. Germline lookup yields CDR1 SGHTA and CDR2 FQGNSA. V gave up 1 base and J gave up 5 bases; unmatched junction bases: 11. This chain's CDR3 is CASSLVVSGRSIDTQYF. CDR3 DNA: TGTGCCAGCAGCTTAGTAGTCAGCGGGAGATCAATAGATACGCAGTATTTT.

The CDR3 sequence is CSVGREYYGYTF. The CDR3, as DNA: TGCAGCGTTGGCAGGGAGTACTATGGCTACACCTTC. V gene TRBV29-1 combines with J gene TRBJ1-2, with a weak D call TRBD1 (5 bases). CDR1 is SQVTM, CDR2 ANQGSEA, per germline. V lost 4 bases and J lost 3, with 9 bases in between. This CDR3 has 12 amino acids.

Only a few counts were recorded for this clonotype. V gene TRBV20-1 combines with J gene TRBJ2-5; 11 nucleotides match TRBD2. V shed 5 bases and J 2 bases; nucleotides not matched to a gene: 7. The CDR3 extends over 15 amino acids. Germline CDR1 and CDR2: DFQATT and SNEGSKA (reference sequence). DNA for the CDR3: TGCAGTGCTCCGACTAGCGGGACACTACAAGAGACCCAGTACTTC. This sequence encodes CSAPTSGTLQETQYF.

Only a few counts were recorded for this clonotype. J is TRBJ1-5 and V is TRBV20-1, with TRBD1 identical over 7 bases. Losses at the gene ends were 3 bases for V and 1 base for J; bases not matched to a gene: 0. The CDR3 spans 13 residues. Germline V gene sequence: CDR1 DFQATT, CDR2 SNEGSKA (reference sequence). In DNA, the CDR3 is TGCAGTGCTAGGGACAGGAGCAATCAGCCCCAGCATTTT. Amino acid sequence: CSARDRSNQPQHF.

This clonotype was observed a few times. This rearrangement joins TRBV27 to TRBJ2-5; a weak D match, TRBD2 (5 bases). The J call may be faulty, since TRBJ2-7 better matches the DNA end. Per the germline V gene, CDR1 is MNHEY and CDR2 is SMNVEV (reference sequence). This CDR3 is built from 13 residues. DNA for the CDR3: TGTGCCAGCAGTCCTAGGGCGGGTTACGAGCAGTACTTC. It translates to CASSPRAGYEQYF.